This TCR beta chain was found in a study of blood T cell repertoires in COVID-19. Study as a whole: PBMCs, B-cell-depleted T cells, or T cells provided the cDNA or gDNA that made up the material.

With 3 bases removed from V and 6 bases from J, the gap between germline ends came to 13 bases. The CDR3 is 13 amino acids. Clones were sequenced by immunoSEQ multiplex PCR, and TCRdb holds only the in-frame ones, with some missing. Of roughly 160,000 clones in the sample, 83% were seen once. Input material: peripheral blood. The source of this sequence is a woman in her sixties or seventies who had recovered from COVID-19. The J gene is TRBJ2-7, the V gene TRBV5-3; D perhaps matches TRBD2 (6 bases). TRBV5-3 is labeled an ORF, and its function is uncertain. The CDR3 nucleotides are TGTGCCAGAAGCTGGGGGGTAGTATGCGAGCAGTACTTC. Translating it yields CARSWGVVCEQYF.